Below are 28 T cell receptor beta chains sequenced from a single sample in a study of CD8+CD57+ T cells in acquired aplastic anemia. It was genomic DNA that served as the template for profiling TCR beta VDJ and CDR3. TCRdb redid the calling of the reads with MiXCR, one entry per CDR3 protein. Seen here are some 410,000 distinct CDR3 sequences, 65% to 80% observed once, and the top ten hold more than 3.5%. Source material: sorted CD4+, CD8+, or CD8+CD57+ T cells (not recorded which) from PBMCs. These receptors were taken from a human donor in good health, serving as a control.

The J gene is TRBJ2-7, the V gene TRBV5-4; 8 nucleotides line up with TRBD2. CDR1 is SGHNT, CDR2 YYREEE, per germline (reference sequence). The CDR3 extends over 15 amino acids. Trimming at V came to 3 bases and at J to 3 bases, leaving 8 bases not matched to a gene. This CDR3 reads CASSSAGGGSYEQYF. CDR3 DNA sequence: TGTGCCAGCAGCTCAGCCGGCGGGGGGAGCTACGAGCAGTACTTC.

This clonotype has ten or more counts. The chain uses TRBV24-1 and TRBJ2-5; 10 bases align to TRBD1. This CDR3 contains 15 residues. Unmatched junction bases numbered 6, after V lost 4 bases and J lost 5 bases. CDR1 KGHDR and CDR2 SFDVKD come from the germline V gene. The DNA of the CDR3 is TGTGCCACCAGTGACTCGGGACAGGGGCGGGAGACCCAGTACTTC. As protein: CATSDSGQGRETQYF.

V usage is TRBV7-2 and J usage is TRBJ2-5; the match to TRBD2 covers 8 bases. The CDR3 length is 15 residues. The germline V gene encodes CDR1 SGHTA and CDR2 FQGNSA. Trimming removed 9 bases from V and 2 bases from J; junction bases left unmatched: 11. This CDR3 is CASSPPGGEQETQYF. As DNA, the CDR3 is TGTGCCAGTAGTCCGCCCGGGGGGGAGCAAGAGACCCAGTACTTC.

J is TRBJ1-2 and V is TRBV30; TRBD1 might be the D (6 bases). The CDR3 extends over 13 amino acids. Germline CDR1 is GTSNPN and CDR2 is SVGIG (reference sequence). V gave up 2 bases and J gave up 5 bases, with 12 bases separating them. The CDR3 spells CAWSRGGTYGYTF. The CDR3 DNA sequence: TGTGCCTGGAGTAGGGGGGGGACATATGGCTACACCTTC.

The J gene is TRBJ2-7, the V gene TRBV7-8; possible D gene TRBD1, 7 bases. V dropped 5 bases and J dropped 11 bases, with 25 bases sitting between them. Germline CDR1 SGHVS, CDR2 FQNEAQ. This CDR3 has 15 residues. The CDR3 sequence is CASSTPGAGGHYEYF. The CDR3 DNA follows: TGTGCCAGCAGCACCCCCGGGGCAGGGGGGCACTACGAGTACTTC.

Turning to this clonotype: This likely comes from a read error, as the CDR3 has no conserved phenylalanine or tryptophan at its end. The chain uses TRBV10-3 and TRBJ2-5, with D maybe TRBD2 (5 bases). The CDR3 runs 15 residues. V lost 2 bases, J lost 5 bases, and 15 bases lay in between. CDR1 and CDR2 from the germline V gene are ENHRY and SYGVKD. CDR3 in DNA: TGTGCCATCAGTGAGCCGGGGTTCCGCAGGGAGACCCAGTACTGC. The encoded protein is CAISEPGFRRETQYC.

The table lists this clonotype with many counts. The rearrangement links TRBV15 to TRBJ1-5, with D possibly being TRBD1 (5 bases). CDR3 length equals 15 residues. Germline V gene sequence: CDR1 LNHNV, CDR2 YYDKDF (reference sequence). Deletions cut 2 bases from V and 2 bases from J, with 10 bases between. The CDR3 sequence is CATSRRGSGNQPQHF. The CDR3 DNA is TGTGCCACCAGCAGACGGGGGTCGGGCAATCAGCCCCAGCATTTT.

This clonotype was seen many times. The genes are TRBV7-9 and TRBJ2-3; 10 nucleotides align to TRBD2. Germline V gene lookup returns CDR1 SEHNR and CDR2 FQNEAQ (reference sequence). Losses at the gene ends were 5 bases for V and 4 bases for J; bases not matched to a gene: 9. The CDR3 loop spans 16 amino acids. The CDR3 protein is CASSLGASGGADTQYF. For the CDR3, the DNA is TGTGCCAGCAGCCTAGGGGCTAGCGGGGGCGCAGATACGCAGTATTTT.

In regard to this clonotype: The conserved phenylalanine or tryptophan is not found at the CDR3 terminus, so this likely reflects a read error. No DNA is shown, since the ends of the CDR3 on it are uncertain; the CDR3 is the one TCRdb lists. The genes are TRBV7-9 and TRBJ1-5; no check of the table's D call, TRBD1, against the DNA was made. The germline CDR1 and CDR2 sequences are SEHNR and FQNEAQ (reference sequence). Termini included, the CDR3 measures 13 amino acids. This CDR3 is CASSLGPGNYHEQ.

Concerning this clonotype itself: A junction end diverges from the germline sequence, so it may reflect a read error. The chain is built from TRBV10-3 and TRBJ2-3, with 7 bases lining up with TRBD1. In germline, CDR1 is ENHRY, CDR2 SYGVKD. The CDR3 runs to 17 residues. CDR3 coding DNA: TGTGCCAGCAGTTCCTCGACAGGGCAGATGAGGACAGATACGCAGTATTTT. Amino acids: CASSSSTGQMRTDTQYF.

This clonotype was picked up a small number of times. The V and J genes are TRBV7-4 and TRBJ1-4; D is uncertain. Trimming left V 5 bases short and J 7 bases short, with 8 bases between. Germline-derived CDR1 and CDR2 are SGHVT and SQSDAQ. The CDR3 has 12 residues. The CDR3 coding sequence is TGTGCCAGCAGCCCCGCCCGTGAAAAACTGTTTTTT. It is translated as CASSPAREKLFF.

V usage is TRBV5-6 and J usage is TRBJ2-3, with D maybe TRBD1 (5 bases). Germline CDR1 SGHDT, CDR2 YYEEEE. The CDR3 extends over 16 amino acids. With 4 bases removed from V and 3 bases from J, the gap between germline ends came to 18 bases. The CDR3 region has the DNA TGTGCCAGCAGCCGTTTTCGATCAGGGCGAACAGATACGCAGTATTTT. It is translated as CASSRFRSGRTDTQYF.

This clonotype was seen more than once but under ten times. A read error is possible here, since a much larger clone lies one base away. The V gene is TRBV11-3, the J gene TRBJ2-3; tentatively, D is TRBD2 (7 bases). This CDR3 is 16 amino acids long. V was pared by 5 bases and J by 4 bases, with 19 bases between. Germline lookup yields CDR1 SGHNT and CDR2 YENEEA. CDR3 DNA: TGTGCCAGCAGCGTTGGTGGGGGGGCGATAGCAGATACGCAGTATTTT. Amino acids: CASSVGGGAIADTQYF.

The V call is TRBV10-2, the J call TRBJ2-2; 7 bases map to TRBD1. Per germline, CDR1 WSHSY and CDR2 SAAADI. V lost 6 bases and J lost 4; bases outside the gene matches: 5. This CDR3 spans 14 amino acids. CDR3 sequence: CASRGGGGTGELFF. DNA of the CDR3: TGCGCCAGCAGAGGGGGCGGAGGCACCGGGGAGCTGTTTTTT.

This chain joins TRBV7-9 and TRBJ1-3; no firm D call. Per the germline V gene, CDR1 is SEHNR and CDR2 is FQNEAQ (reference sequence). The CDR3 has 14 residues. V was clipped by 5 bases and J by 0 bases, with 8 bases between them. The CDR3 spells CASSPLISGNTIYF. In DNA, the CDR3 is TGTGCCAGCAGCCCCCTAATCTCTGGAAACACCATATATTTT.

The chain combines TRBV19 with TRBJ2-7; the match to TRBD2 covers 9 bases. The V gene's germline CDR1 is LNHDA and CDR2 SQIVND (reference sequence). This CDR3 contains 15 residues. V dropped 5 bases and J dropped 5; count of bases not matched to a gene: 10. In DNA form, the CDR3 reads TGTGCCAGTAGTCTGGCGGGGGGGATTCCTGACGAGCAGTACTTC. Translating gives CASSLAGGIPDEQYF.

CDR3 region: CASSLETASGNTIYF. CDR3 bases: TGTGCCAGCAGCTTAGAAACCGCCTCTGGAAACACCATATATTTT. V usage is TRBV7-8 and J usage is TRBJ1-3; D not resolved. Germline CDR1 is SGHVS and CDR2 is FQNEAQ. Trimming took 1 base from V and 0 from J, leaving 7 bases between them. This CDR3 contains 15 residues.

This clonotype was seen repeatedly, ten times or more. The gene calls are TRBV7-2 and TRBJ2-1; possible D gene TRBD1, 6 bases. Trimming removed 0 bases from V and 10 bases from J, with 10 bases in between. This CDR3 region has 13 residues. The germline V gene has CDR1 SGHTA and CDR2 FQGNSA. CDR3 sequence: CASSLALDSEQFF. The CDR3 nucleotides read TGTGCCAGCAGCTTAGCCTTGGACAGCGAGCAGTTCTTC.

This CDR3 is CASSIYTGANEKLFF. The CDR3 region has the DNA TGTGCCAGCAGCATTTACACGGGAGCTAATGAAAAACTGTTTTTT. V and J are TRBV5-8 and TRBJ1-4; D is ambiguous. CDR1 SGHTS and CDR2 YDEGEE come from the germline V gene. CDR3 length: 15 amino acids. Between the trimmed V and J ends, which lost 4 bases and 3 bases, there was a span of 13 bases.

The chain joins TRBV7-2 to TRBJ2-2; TRBD2 is a possible D gene (5 bases). Germline CDR1 reads SGHTA; CDR2 reads FQGNSA. The CDR3 has 16 amino acids. V was pared by 1 base and J by 14 bases, with 23 bases between. In nucleotides, the CDR3 is TGTGCCAGCAGCTTAGAGCCAGGCGCCGTTGCGGGCTACCTGTTTTTT. This sequence encodes CASSLEPGAVAGYLFF.

This chain joins TRBV5-4 and TRBJ1-4, with D maybe TRBD1 (6 bases). CDR3 length: 17 residues. The V and J ends lost 4 bases and 5 bases respectively, with 21 bases between them. CDR1 is SGHNT and CDR2 is YYREEE in the germline V gene (reference sequence). The CDR3: CASSHGGGGAYNEKLFF. In DNA, the CDR3 is TGTGCCAGCAGCCATGGGGGCGGGGGGGCCTACAATGAAAAACTGTTTTTT.

About this clonotype itself: A read error may produce the germline difference seen at one junction end. This rearrangement joins TRBV2 to TRBJ1-1; D is uncertain. The CDR3 spans 13 residues. Germline assignment: CDR1 SNHLY and CDR2 FYNNEI. CDR3 DNA sequence: TGTGCCAGCAGCTTGTACAAGAAGACTGAAGTATACTTT. This gives the protein CASSLYKKTEVYF. Variable domain in full (rest from reference TRBV2 and TRBJ1-1): EPEVTQTPSHQVTQMGQEVILRCVPISNHLYFYWYRQILGQKVEFLVSFYNNEISEKSEIFDDQFSVERPDGSNFTLKIRSTKLEDSAMYFCASSLYKKTEVYFGQGTRLTVV.

This clonotype was observed a few times. The chain has TRBV25-1 and TRBJ1-3; no reliable D call. The CDR3 has 18 amino acids. Trimming pared 2 bases from V and 2 bases from J, leaving 19 bases between. Germline V lookup: CDR1 MGHDK, CDR2 SYGVNS. As DNA, the CDR3 is TGTGCCAGCAGTGAAGGTTCAGGAGGAATCGTTCCTGGAAACACCATATATTTT. This translates into CASSEGSGGIVPGNTIYF.

The rearrangement links TRBV12-3 or TRBV12-4 to TRBJ1-2; 9 bases fit TRBD1. V lost 6 bases, J lost 4 bases, and 15 bases stayed unmatched. CDR3 length: 17 residues. The CDR3 reads CASSFSAGQGSGYGYTF. CDR3 sequence (DNA): TGTGCCAGCAGCTTCTCGGCGGGACAGGGATCAGGCTATGGCTACACCTTC.

Only one count was recorded for this clonotype. The rearrangement links TRBV5-1 to TRBJ2-3, with TRBD2 matching 11 bases. The CDR3 extends over 12 amino acids. Germline CDR1 is SGHRS and CDR2 is YFSETQ. J gave up 11 bases and V 4 bases, and 3 bases lay outside the gene matches. CDR3 amino acids: CASSPLAGGQYF. The CDR3 DNA sequence: TGCGCCAGCAGCCCTCTAGCGGGGGGGCAGTATTTT.

Concerning this clonotype: One junction end does not reproduce the germline sequence, and a read error may be involved. The V and J genes are TRBV2 and TRBJ1-6; D remains unclear. Germline V lookup: CDR1 SNHLY, CDR2 FYNNEI. The CDR3 runs to 13 residues. The CDR3 bases are TGTGCCAGTAGACACAGCCAACTAGGGCCCAACGTCTTT. This gives the protein CASRHSQLGPNVF.

The chain employs TRBV4-3 and TRBJ2-7, with 7 positions matching TRBD2. The length of the CDR3 is 16 residues. Unmatched junction bases numbered 7, after V lost 0 bases and J lost 2 bases. Germline lookup yields CDR1 LGHNA and CDR2 YSLEER. DNA for the CDR3: TGCGCCAGCAGCCAAGATAAGTCGGGAGGTACCTACGAGCAGTACTTC. It yields the protein CASSQDKSGGTYEQYF.

This chain links TRBV7-2 with TRBJ1-2; maybe TRBD1 (6 bases). V was trimmed by 3 bases and J by 8 bases, leaving 16 bases between them. CDR1 and CDR2 from the germline V gene are SGHTA and FQGNSA. This CDR3 comprises 14 residues. The CDR3 nucleotides read TGTGCCAGCAGCTTCGTAGGGGGTTCTCCGGGCTACACCTTC. This codes for CASSFVGGSPGYTF.